This T cell receptor beta chain was documented in a study of control samples from healthy donors and cancer patients. The germline V gene has CDR1 MGHRA and CDR2 YSYEKL. CDR3 length: 16 residues. Trimming took off 4 bases at V and 3 bases at J, with 15 bases between the two ends. Using immunoSEQ multiplex PCR, the repertoire was profiled, and TCRdb retains in-frame clones only, with some absent. Here the sample spans about 6,000 clones, 55% to 85% being singletons. The origin of this receptor is a male donor with melanoma. The rearrangement joins TRBV4-1 to TRBJ1-4; possible D gene TRBD1, 5 bases. Sequenced material: formalin-fixed, paraffin-embedded tissue. CDR3 protein: CASSPGGDPPNEKLFF. Written as DNA, the CDR3 is TGCGCCAGCAGCCCTGGAGGGGACCCCCCTAATGAAAAACTGTTTTTT.